The entry that follows covers one T cell receptor (beta chain) sequence. Its antigen is still unknown. V was shortened by 0 bases and J by 6 bases, with 15 bases between the two germline ends. Per the germline V gene, CDR1 is SGHRS and CDR2 is YFSETQ. The CDR3 has 15 amino acids. CD4+ T cells, purified by negative selection, averaged about 98% purity. This specimen belongs to a study of T cell repertoires and HLA-DP antigens. Turning to the study itself: In vitro CD4+ alloreactivity was against HeLa-presented HLA-DP. A couple of male donors and one female donor spanned ages 18-to-29 through 60-to-69.

Sequencing used immunoSEQ multiplex PCR; TCRdb keeps in-frame clones, though not all of them. This table holds tens of thousands of clones, roughly 75% found once. Whole-study results and caveats: Average cumulative frequency of previously undetected clones was approximately 34% against one allele and 45% to 65% against the other.

Sequences were obtained from CD4+ T cells from PBMCs. The receptor's source is a man in his sixties in good health and CMV-seronegative. V gene TRBV5-1 combines with J gene TRBJ2-5; D might be TRBD1 or TRBD2, each matching 5 bases. CDR3 region: CASSLGYGEGKTQYF. The DNA of the CDR3 is TGCGCCAGCAGCTTGGGGTACGGAGAGGGGAAGACCCAGTACTTC.